Following are 20 T cell receptor beta chains from one sample sequenced in a study of cytomegalovirus exposure and HLA in healthy donors. Generated by immunoSEQ multiplex PCR, the TCRdb table keeps only in-frame clones and is missing some. The table lists under 350,000 clones, around 85% of them singletons. Material for sequencing was PBMCs. These receptors all stem from a woman under 30 in good health and CMV-seronegative.

The chain has TRBV2 and TRBJ1-3, with 10 bases fitting TRBD1. CDR1 and CDR2 from the germline V gene are SNHLY and FYNNEI. With 6 bases clipped from V and 1 base from J, the junction kept 21 bases outside the gene matches. This CDR3 is built from 21 residues. Here the CDR3 reads CASRDARFSDRGDDSGNTIYF. In DNA, the CDR3 is TGTGCCAGCAGGGATGCTCGGTTTTCGGACAGGGGGGATGATTCTGGAAACACCATATATTTT.

This clone appeared once. The rearrangement uses TRBV29-1 and TRBJ1-2; TRBD1 matches at 10 bases. The trim removed 6 bases at V and 5 bases at J, leaving 6 bases unmatched. CDR1 SQVTM and CDR2 ANQGSEA come from the germline V gene. The CDR3 covers 13 residues. This CDR3 reads CSVADRGWYGYTF. The CDR3 nucleotides read TGCAGCGTCGCGGACAGGGGGTGGTATGGCTACACCTTC.

In nucleotides, the CDR3 is TGTGCCAGCAGTTGGACCGTAGCGGGGGTTGCCGGGGAGCTGTTTTTT. Amino acid sequence: CASSWTVAGVAGELFF. This rearrangement joins TRBV6-5 to TRBJ2-2, with TRBD2 identical over 9 bases. V lost 4 bases to trimming and J lost 6 bases; unmatched junction nucleotides: 9. The length of the CDR3 is 16 residues. Germline loops: CDR1 MNHEY, CDR2 SVGAGI.

The V gene is TRBV9, the J gene TRBJ2-3; 7 bases fit TRBD1. The trim removed 3 bases at V and 3 bases at J, leaving 13 bases unmatched. Germline V lookup: CDR1 SGDLS, CDR2 YYNGEE. The CDR3 is 17 residues long. The CDR3 sequence: CASSDARQGESTDTQYF. In DNA, the CDR3 is TGTGCCAGCAGCGACGCTCGACAGGGAGAGTCGACAGATACGCAGTATTTT.

J is TRBJ2-7 and V is TRBV11-2, with D tentatively TRBD1 (5 bases). Trimming pared 9 bases from V and 2 bases from J, leaving 8 bases between. Germline CDR1 SGHAT, CDR2 FQNNGV. This CDR3 has 11 amino acids. CDR3 bases: TGTGCCAGTGGCAGGGCCTACGAGCAGTACTTC. Amino acids: CASGRAYEQYF.

The chain employs TRBV29-1 and TRBJ2-5; D is undetermined. V gave up 4 bases and J gave up 4 bases, with 16 bases separating them. The V gene's germline CDR1 is SQVTM and CDR2 ANQGSEA. This CDR3 is 14 amino acids long. The CDR3 here is CSVGALGSLETQYF. CDR3 bases: TGCAGCGTTGGAGCTTTGGGTAGCTTAGAGACCCAGTACTTC.

This chain uses TRBV29-1 with TRBJ2-1, with TRBD1 matching 9 bases. CDR3 length: 16 amino acids. The V gene end was trimmed by 3 bases and the J gene end by 3 bases; junction bases not matched to a gene: 9. CDR1 is SQVTM and CDR2 is ANQGSEA in the germline V gene. Here the CDR3 DNA reads TGCAGCGTTGAGTCCCCGGGACAGGGCTTCTACAATGAGCAGTTCTTC. Encoded protein: CSVESPGQGFYNEQFF.

A few counts support this clone. The chain has TRBV7-8 and TRBJ2-7; 9 nucleotides agree with TRBD1. Germline lookup yields CDR1 SGHVS and CDR2 FQNEAQ. J lost 3 bases, V lost 3 bases, and 9 bases had no gene match. CDR3 length equals 16 residues. CDR3 protein: CASSFQQGATLYEQYF. The CDR3, as DNA: TGTGCCAGCAGCTTCCAACAGGGGGCAACCCTCTACGAGCAGTACTTC. The whole variable domain, filled in from reference TRBV7-8 and TRBJ2-7, reads GAGVSQSPRYKVAKRGQDVALRCDPISGHVSLFWYQQALGQGPEFLTYFQNEAQLDKSGLPSDRFFAERPEGSVSTLKIQRTQQEDSAVYLCASSFQQGATLYEQYFGPGTRLTVT.

V gene TRBV25-1 combines with J gene TRBJ2-5; weak D call: TRBD2 (5 bases). CDR3 length equals 16 residues. V shed 2 bases and J shed 3 bases, with 16 bases lying between them. CDR1 is MGHDK and CDR2 is SYGVNS in the germline V gene. CDR3 DNA: TGTGCCAGCAGTGAACGAGTGGGTACAGCGGAAGAGACCCAGTACTTC. The encoded protein is CASSERVGTAEETQYF.

The chain carries TRBV28 and TRBJ2-7, with TRBD1 identical over 7 bases. After removal of 8 bases from V and 3 bases from J, the junction contained 10 bases not matched to a gene. CDR1 is MDHEN and CDR2 is SYDVKM in the germline V gene. There are 14 residues in the CDR3. Written as DNA, the CDR3 is TGTGCCAGCCTTGACAGGGACGCAAACTACGAGCAGTACTTC. Its translation is CASLDRDANYEQYF.

The genes are TRBV27 and TRBJ1-2, with TRBD1 as a possible D gene (6 bases). The V gene's germline CDR1 is MNHEY and CDR2 SMNVEV (reference sequence). V was cut by 2 bases and J by 0 bases, with 13 bases left in between. The CDR3 spans 16 residues. Written as DNA, the CDR3 is TGTGCCAGCAGTTTACGCGGGGGCGTATCTAACTATGGCTACACCTTC. Translation gives CASSLRGGVSNYGYTF.

A single count supports this clone. The V call is TRBV11-3, the J call TRBJ2-7, with 9 bases matching TRBD1. V was clipped by 2 bases and J by 3 bases; unmatched bases: 8. CDR1 and CDR2 (germline): SGHNT, YENEEA. The CDR3 sequence is 16 residues long. For the CDR3, the DNA is TGTGCCAGCAGCTTACATATGACAGGGGGAAACTACGAGCAGTACTTC. It translates to CASSLHMTGGNYEQYF.

This clone was picked up a small number of times. The rearrangement uses TRBV5-4 and TRBJ1-2; weak D call: TRBD1 (6 bases). V dropped 0 bases and J dropped 8 bases, with 17 bases sitting between them. This CDR3 contains 15 residues. CDR1 and CDR2 (germline): SGHNT, YYREEE (reference sequence). CDR3 amino acids: CASSLAWAGAEGYTF. Written as DNA, the CDR3 is TGTGCCAGCAGCTTGGCATGGGCAGGGGCAGAGGGCTACACCTTC.

V usage is TRBV4-3 and J usage is TRBJ2-1; 9 nucleotides match TRBD1. CDR3 length: 18 residues. After removal of 0 bases from V and 7 bases from J, the junction contained 13 bases not matched to a gene. Per the germline V gene, CDR1 is LGHNA and CDR2 is YSLEER. CDR3 bases: TGCGCCAGCAGCCAAGATCTATGGGGGACAGGGAAAGCAAATGAGCAGTTCTTC. Translation: CASSQDLWGTGKANEQFF.

This clone was seen just once. The chain uses TRBV6-1 and TRBJ1-1; weak D call: TRBD1 (5 bases). Germline assignment: CDR1 MNHNS and CDR2 SASEGT. Trimming shortened V by 3 bases and J by 8 bases, and 13 bases separated the two germline ends. This CDR3 has 13 amino acids. The chain's CDR3 is CASSEATAREAFF. The DNA for the CDR3 is TGTGCCAGCAGTGAGGCGACAGCCAGGGAAGCTTTCTTT.

The chain joins TRBV6-5 to TRBJ2-1; D is unresolved. V lost 7 bases and J 2 bases, leaving 15 bases between the germline ends. The germline gives CDR1 MNHEY, CDR2 SVGAGI. The CDR3 sequence is 15 residues long. The CDR3 DNA sequence: TGTGCCAGCACCTATAGTTCGGGTGCCTACAATGAGCAGTTCTTC. Amino acid sequence: CASTYSSGAYNEQFF.

In the case of this clone: Other DNA sequences in this specimen translate into the identical CDR3. V and J are TRBV5-1 and TRBJ2-5, with D unresolved. Trimming pared 0 bases from V and 1 base from J, leaving 4 bases between. The germline V gene encodes CDR1 SGHRS and CDR2 YFSETQ. The length of the CDR3 is 13 residues. CDR3 nucleotides: TGCGCCAGCAGCTTGGGACTCCAAGAGACCCAGTACTTC. Its protein is CASSLGLQETQYF.

J is TRBJ1-5 and V is TRBV5-6; 8 positions match TRBD1. The CDR3 extends over 15 amino acids. Germline V gene sequence: CDR1 SGHDT, CDR2 YYEEEE. V lost 0 bases, J lost 5 bases, and 4 bases stayed unmatched. As DNA, the CDR3 is TGTGCCAGCAGCTTGGGGACAGGGAATGATCAGCCCCAGCATTTT. This translates into CASSLGTGNDQPQHF. Combining the CDR3 with reference TRBV5-6 and TRBJ1-5 gives the whole variable domain DAGVTQSPTHLIKTRGQQVTLRCSPKSGHDTVSWYQQALGQGPQFIFQYYEEEERQRGNFPDRFSGHQFPNYSSELNVNALLLGDSALYLCASSLGTGNDQPQHFGDGTRLSIL.

V gene TRBV7-2 combines with J gene TRBJ1-2; 7 nucleotides align to TRBD1. This CDR3 region has 15 residues. Germline trimming cut 1 base from V and 4 bases from J; bases unmatched to any gene: 6. Germline-derived CDR1 and CDR2 are SGHTA and FQGNSA. CDR3 sequence reads: CASSLGAGGVYGYTF. The CDR3 bases are TGTGCCAGCAGCTTAGGGGCAGGGGGTGTCTATGGCTACACCTTC.

V usage is TRBV30 and J usage is TRBJ1-1; D remains unclear. The V gene's germline CDR1 is GTSNPN and CDR2 SVGIG (reference sequence). This CDR3 spans 11 amino acids. The germline V and J ends were trimmed by 4 bases and 6 bases, with 9 bases remaining between them. CDR3 loop: CAWTRWAEAFF. DNA for the CDR3: TGTGCCTGGACCAGGTGGGCTGAAGCTTTCTTT.